Below, 27 T cell receptor beta chains from the same sample are listed, as sequenced in a study of T cells after yellow fever vaccination. TCRdb independently ran MiXCR on the 5' RACE reads; one entry per CDR3 protein. This sample carries under 400,000 distinct CDR3 sequences, about 12% of them seen once, and the ten largest clones take 2.5% to 4%. The material sequenced was CD4+ T cells sorted from PBMCs, taken 15 days after the yellow fever booster vaccination. Source of these receptors: a man between 18 and 35 years old who received the YFV17D yellow fever vaccine.

This clonotype was detected only a few times. The rearrangement links TRBV7-8 to TRBJ2-1; 10 nucleotides agree with TRBD2. The CDR3 runs 16 residues. The V and J ends lost 1 base and 7 bases, in that order; junction bases with no gene match: 7. Germline V lookup: CDR1 SGHVS, CDR2 FQNEAQ. This CDR3 is CASSLDAGLARNEQFF. CDR3 DNA sequence: TGTGCCAGCAGCTTAGACGCGGGACTAGCGAGAAATGAGCAGTTCTTC.

This clonotype appeared a few times. V is TRBV21-1 and J is TRBJ2-7; no check of the table's D call, TRBD2, against the DNA was made. TRBV21-1 is listed as a pseudogene. The CDR3 covers 19 residues. The CDR3 sequence is CASSNPEKRTSGGSYEQYF. DNA for the CDR3: TGTGCCAGCAGCAACCCTGAGAAAAGGACTAGCGGGGGGAGCTACGAGCAGTACTTC.

This clonotype was recorded a few times. The chain has TRBV18 and TRBJ1-1; D is perhaps TRBD1 (6 bases). CDR3 size: 12 residues. The V end lost 4 bases, the J end lost 7 bases, and 10 bases lay between the germline ends. Germline CDR1 reads KGHSH; CDR2 reads LQKENI. The CDR3 region is CASSRGTHEAFF. The CDR3 nucleotides read TGTGCCAGCTCACGCGGGACACATGAAGCTTTCTTT.

Only a few counts were recorded for this clonotype. The V call is TRBV4-1, the J call TRBJ2-3; D possibly corresponds to TRBD2 (5 bases). Germline assignment: CDR1 MGHRA and CDR2 YSYEKL. The CDR3 loop spans 16 amino acids. V dropped 1 base and J dropped 4 bases, with 15 bases sitting between them. CDR3: CASSQVRSGYPDTQYF. The CDR3 bases are TGCGCCAGCAGCCAAGTTAGGAGCGGTTACCCAGATACGCAGTATTTT.

This clonotype was observed a few times. The chain employs TRBV20-1 and TRBJ2-7; 7 positions match TRBD1. Germline values: CDR1 DFQATT, CDR2 SNEGSKA (reference sequence). The CDR3 runs to 12 residues. With V trimmed by 3 bases and J by 3 bases, 2 bases remained unmatched. The CDR3 DNA reads as TGCAGTGCTAGGAGGGACAGCTACGAGCAGTACTTC. As protein: CSARRDSYEQYF.

The chain links TRBV28 to TRBJ2-3; D remains unclear. Per germline, CDR1 MDHEN and CDR2 SYDVKM. Trimming shortened V by 3 bases and J by 2 bases, and 6 bases separated the two germline ends. The CDR3 spans 13 residues. This CDR3 reads CASSFPLTDTQYF. DNA of the CDR3: TGTGCCAGCAGTTTCCCTCTCACAGATACGCAGTATTTT.

In this sample, this clonotype turned up a few times. The chain joins TRBV7-9 to TRBJ1-1; D gene uncertain. CDR3 length: 16 amino acids. Deletions cut 1 base from V and 3 bases from J, with 15 bases between. The germline CDR1 and CDR2 sequences are SEHNR and FQNEAQ (reference sequence). Here the CDR3 reads CASSLGRRYEDTEAFF. In DNA form, the CDR3 reads TGTGCCAGCAGCTTAGGAAGACGGTACGAGGACACTGAAGCTTTCTTT.

This clonotype was counted ten times or more. The chain combines TRBV7-2 with TRBJ2-1, with TRBD2 identical over 7 bases. Looked up from germline, CDR1 is SGHTA and CDR2 is FQGNSA. The V and J ends lost 7 bases and 6 bases, in that order; junction bases with no gene match: 6. There are 13 residues in the CDR3. The CDR3 loop reads CASTRGVSNEQFF. The CDR3 region has the DNA TGTGCCAGCACCCGGGGGGTAAGCAATGAGCAGTTCTTC.

This clonotype was seen a handful of times. Given the absence of the conserved phenylalanine or tryptophan at the CDR3 end, a read error is likely. No DNA is shown, since the ends of the CDR3 on it are uncertain; the CDR3 is the one TCRdb lists. The V call is TRBV2, the J call TRBJ2-7. The CDR3 has 11 amino acids, counting both end residues. CDR1 is SNHLY, CDR2 FYNNEI, per germline. CDR3 sequence: CASTLYTTASY.

This rearrangement joins TRBV7-2 to TRBJ1-1, with a possible D match to TRBD1 (5 bases). CDR1 is SGHTA, CDR2 FQGNSA, per germline. CDR3 length: 15 amino acids. Trimming cost V 2 bases and J 1 base, with 11 bases left between them. CDR3 sequence: CASSLYGRGNTEAFF. The CDR3 DNA reads as TGTGCCAGCAGCTTATATGGAAGGGGGAACACTGAAGCTTTCTTT.

This clonotype came up a few times. CDR3 region: CATHSSGRSREQFF. CDR3 nucleotide sequence: TGTGCCACCCATTCTAGCGGGCGCTCCCGGGAGCAGTTCTTC. The chain recombines TRBV4-2 with TRBJ2-1, with TRBD2 matching over 8 bases. Germline trimming cut 10 bases from V and 10 bases from J; bases unmatched to any gene: 15. The length of the CDR3 is 14 residues. Per germline, CDR1 LGHNA and CDR2 YNFKEQ.

The table lists this clonotype with a few counts. In DNA, the CDR3 is TGCGCCAGCAGCCAAGATCGCGACGGGGGCCTCATTCAGCCCCAGCATTTT. Amino acid sequence: CASSQDRDGGLIQPQHF. V is TRBV4-1 and J is TRBJ1-5; D is possibly TRBD1 (6 bases). Trimming took 0 bases from V and 6 from J, leaving 18 bases between them. The germline gives CDR1 MGHRA, CDR2 YSYEKL. The CDR3 totals 17 residues.

The chain recombines TRBV5-1 with TRBJ2-1, with 13 bases identical to TRBD2. Germline V CDR1 and CDR2: SGHRS, YFSETQ. The V segment lost 4 bases and the J segment 12 bases; nucleotides outside the gene matches: 10. The CDR3 length is 15 residues. The CDR3 DNA follows: TGCGCCAGCAGCCTGCGGACTAGCGGGGGAAGGTGGCAGTTCTTC. Protein sequence: CASSLRTSGGRWQFF.

This clonotype was picked up a small number of times. V usage is TRBV19 and J usage is TRBJ2-5; D may be TRBD1 (6 bases). Germline V gives CDR1 LNHDA, CDR2 SQIVND (reference sequence). This CDR3 region has 15 residues. Trimming removed 4 bases at V and 2 bases at J, with 14 bases between. In DNA form, the CDR3 reads TGTGCCAGTAGTACCGGGCAGGGGAAGCAAGAGACCCAGTACTTC. It encodes CASSTGQGKQETQYF.

The rearrangement joins TRBV9 to TRBJ2-7, with D possibly being TRBD1 or TRBD2 (6 bases each). Trimming shortened V by 3 bases and J by 3 bases, and 13 bases separated the two germline ends. CDR1 and CDR2 from the germline V gene are SGDLS and YYNGEE. The CDR3 contains 14 residues. This CDR3 reads CASSGGLAFYEQYF. CDR3 nucleotides: TGTGCCAGCAGCGGGGGGCTAGCGTTCTACGAGCAGTACTTC.

In this sample, this clonotype turned up many times. The chain couples TRBV5-1 to TRBJ2-2; 10 positions agree with TRBD2. The CDR3 is 16 residues long. J lost 6 bases, V lost 4 bases, and 9 bases had no gene match. The germline gives CDR1 SGHRS, CDR2 YFSETQ. The CDR3 here is CASSPGTSDMAGELFF. The CDR3, as DNA: TGCGCCAGCAGCCCCGGGACTAGCGATATGGCCGGGGAGCTGTTTTTT.

This clonotype came up many times. V and J are TRBV28 and TRBJ2-1; tentatively, D is TRBD1 (5 bases). This CDR3 contains 15 residues. Trimming shortened V by 8 bases and J by 7 bases, and 21 bases separated the two germline ends. Germline V gene lookup returns CDR1 MDHEN and CDR2 SYDVKM. DNA for the CDR3: TGTGCCAGCCACCGGGCTGGGGCAATGGAGAATGAGCAGTTCTTC. It translates to CASHRAGAMENEQFF.

This clonotype was observed a few times. V is TRBV28 and J is TRBJ1-2; TRBD1 might be the D (6 bases). This CDR3 region has 14 residues. Per the germline V gene, CDR1 is MDHEN and CDR2 is SYDVKM. Between the trimmed V and J ends, which lost 4 bases and 4 bases, there was a span of 13 bases. In DNA, the CDR3 is TGTGCCAGCAGTTCACCCACAGGGTTCTATGGCTACACCTTC. It encodes CASSSPTGFYGYTF.

This sequence joins TRBV18 and TRBJ2-2; the match to TRBD1 covers 8 bases. Germline V gives CDR1 KGHSH, CDR2 LQKENI. This CDR3 has 15 amino acids. The junction had 5 bases not matched to a gene; V was cut back by 4 bases and J by 4 bases. The CDR3 nucleotides read TGTGCCAGCTCACGGCGACAGGGGCCCACCGGGGAGCTGTTTTTT. Protein product: CASSRRQGPTGELFF. Together with reference TRBV18 and TRBJ2-2, the CDR3 gives the full variable domain: NAGVMQNPRHLVRRRGQEARLRCSPMKGHSHVYWYRQLPEEGLKFMVYLQKENIIDESGMPKERFSAEFPKEGPSILRIQQVVRGDSAAYFCASSRRQGPTGELFFGEGSRLTVL.

This clonotype was counted at least ten times. The rearrangement uses TRBV4-3 and TRBJ1-3; D is perhaps TRBD1 (6 bases). V lost 0 bases and J lost 14, with 11 bases in between. This CDR3 has 12 amino acids. Per the germline V gene, CDR1 is LGHNA and CDR2 is YSLEER. CDR3 nucleotide sequence: TGCGCCAGCAGCCAAGATCGGGGGGCCCTATATTTT. Translating it yields CASSQDRGALYF.

The CDR3 sequence: CASSSDRDNSPLHF. The CDR3 region has the DNA TGTGCCAGCAGCTCCGACAGGGATAATTCACCCCTCCACTTT. V and J are TRBV7-9 and TRBJ1-6, with 7 nucleotides matching TRBD1. Germline values: CDR1 SEHNR, CDR2 FQNEAQ (reference sequence). The CDR3 length is 14 residues. Germline trimming cut 4 bases from V and 5 bases from J; bases unmatched to any gene: 2. The entire variable domain, with the rest obtained from reference TRBV7-9 and TRBJ1-6, is as follows: DTGVSQNPRHKITKRGQNVTFRCDPISEHNRLYWYRQTLGQGPEFLTYFQNEAQLEKSRLLSDRFSAERPKGSFSTLEIQRTEQGDSAMYLCASSSDRDNSPLHFGNGTRLTVT.

This clonotype came up a few times. V usage is TRBV5-1 and J usage is TRBJ2-7; D not certain. The CDR3 length is 14 residues. The ends were cut back, 0 bases at V and 5 bases at J, with 12 bases in the middle. CDR1 is SGHRS and CDR2 is YFSETQ in the germline V gene. This chain's CDR3 is CASSLADRWNEQYF. CDR3 nucleotide sequence: TGCGCCAGCAGCTTGGCCGACCGATGGAACGAGCAGTACTTC.

The chain couples TRBV12-3 or TRBV12-4 to TRBJ2-2, with D unclear. This CDR3 is built from 17 residues. V lost 6 bases to trimming and J lost 0 bases, with 17 bases between them. In nucleotides, the CDR3 is TGTGCCAGCAGCCAGCCCACGTGGGGTCCGAACACCGGGGAGCTGTTTTTT. As protein: CASSQPTWGPNTGELFF.

V gene TRBV6-5 combines with J gene TRBJ1-6; D is undetermined. Between the trimmed V and J ends, which lost 5 bases and 9 bases, there was a span of 11 bases. The CDR3 is 13 amino acids. The V gene's germline CDR1 is MNHEY and CDR2 SVGAGI. The CDR3 reads CASSPGSGSPLHF. The CDR3 DNA reads TGTGCCAGCAGTCCGGGGTCGGGTTCACCCCTCCACTTT.

Only a few counts were recorded for this clonotype. This rearrangement joins TRBV7-9 to TRBJ1-2; D remains unclear. CDR1 is SEHNR and CDR2 is FQNEAQ in the germline V gene (reference sequence). The CDR3 is made up of 13 amino acids. V lost 1 base and J 4 bases, leaving 7 bases between the germline ends. The CDR3 sequence is CASSLEAGYGYTF. As DNA, the CDR3 is TGTGCCAGCAGCTTAGAGGCGGGCTATGGCTACACCTTC. The full variable domain, rest sourced from reference TRBV7-9 and TRBJ1-2, is DTGVSQNPRHKITKRGQNVTFRCDPISEHNRLYWYRQTLGQGPEFLTYFQNEAQLEKSRLLSDRFSAERPKGSFSTLEIQRTEQGDSAMYLCASSLEAGYGYTFGSGTRLTVV.

This clonotype was seen more than once but under ten times. The CDR3 here is CASNTTGRRTEAFF. The CDR3 DNA reads TGTGCCAGCAACACGACAGGGAGGAGGACTGAAGCTTTCTTT. The chain uses TRBV7-9 and TRBJ1-1; TRBD1 aligns across 7 bases. Germline V gene lookup returns CDR1 SEHNR and CDR2 FQNEAQ (reference sequence). V gave up 7 bases and J gave up 5 bases; unmatched junction bases: 10. The CDR3 has 14 residues.

V and J are TRBV15 and TRBJ2-7, with TRBD1 matching 9 bases. CDR3 size: 16 residues. With 3 bases clipped from V and 5 bases from J, the junction kept 11 bases outside the gene matches. Germline values: CDR1 LNHNV, CDR2 YYDKDF (reference sequence). CDR3 amino acids: CATSRGDPGTGHEQYF. The CDR3 DNA reads as TGTGCCACCAGCAGGGGGGATCCCGGGACAGGGCACGAGCAGTACTTC.